This T cell receptor (beta chain) was sequenced during a study of blood T cell repertoires in COVID-19. Generated by immunoSEQ multiplex PCR, the TCRdb table keeps only in-frame clones and is missing some. Of around 200,000 clones listed, approximately 86% are singletons. The source is a woman in her twenties or thirties who had been exposed to COVID-19. Source material: PBMCs or T cells enriched from blood (not recorded which).

CDR3 protein: CASSYGLTGNYGYTF. CDR3 DNA: TGTGCCAGCAGCTACGGGTTGACAGGGAACTATGGCTACACCTTC. The V and J genes are TRBV6-5 and TRBJ1-2; TRBD1 agrees at 7 bases. Germline loops: CDR1 MNHEY, CDR2 SVGAGI. V shed 6 bases and J 2 bases; nucleotides not matched to a gene: 9. CDR3 length equals 15 residues.